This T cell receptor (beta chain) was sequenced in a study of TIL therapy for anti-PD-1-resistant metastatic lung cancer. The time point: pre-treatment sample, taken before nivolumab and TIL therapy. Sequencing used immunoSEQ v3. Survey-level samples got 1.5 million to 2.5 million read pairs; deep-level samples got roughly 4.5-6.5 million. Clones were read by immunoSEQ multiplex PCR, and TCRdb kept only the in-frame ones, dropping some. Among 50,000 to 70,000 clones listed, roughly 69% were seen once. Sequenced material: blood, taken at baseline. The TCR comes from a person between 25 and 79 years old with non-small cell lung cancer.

The CDR3 region has the DNA TGTGCCAGCACACAAGAGGTTGTCGGGAATCAGCCCCAGCATTTT. Encoded protein: CASTQEVVGNQPQHF. V gene TRBV2 combines with J gene TRBJ1-5; D unclear. This CDR3 is built from 15 residues. The germline V gene encodes CDR1 SNHLY and CDR2 FYNNEI. V lost 7 bases, J lost 4 bases, and 17 bases lay in between.